This T cell receptor beta chain originates from a study of cytomegalovirus exposure and HLA in healthy donors. The PCR had 60 Vbeta and 13 Jbeta primers. Profiling relied on immunoSEQ multiplex PCR, and the TCRdb table lists in-frame clones only, not all of them. The table has about 130,000 clones, around four fifths seen once; the top ten hold approximately 1.5%. The V end lost 3 bases, the J end lost 4 bases, and 12 bases lay between the germline ends. The V gene's germline CDR1 is MNHEY and CDR2 SMNVEV (reference sequence). The CDR3 is 14 amino acids. The TCR comes from a female donor in good health and CMV-seronegative. The sequencing input was PBMCs. This chain uses TRBV27 with TRBJ1-1; no definite D call. Here the CDR3 reads CASSLVGSGTEAFF. DNA for the CDR3: TGTGCCAGCAGTTTGGTCGGTAGTGGCACTGAAGCTTTCTTT.